This T cell receptor beta chain was obtained from a study of blood T cells in healthy people across ages. General study findings and limits: Naive T cell percentage and TCR beta diversity correlated strongly.

It was with a sample-barcoded 5' primer and a J-beta primer mix that a second PCR of about 6 to 12 cycles was run. TCRdb processed the 5' RACE reads anew with MiXCR; each CDR3 protein has one entry. Of approximately 1,700,000 distinct CDR3 sequences in the sample, 35% to 50% were seen once. Comments on this clonotype: Its cognate antigen is unknown.

Russia was home to the donors, healthy Caucasian individuals aged about 6 to 90. About 10 milliliters of peripheral blood were drawn from each donor into EDTA-treated tubes. The source is a human donor in good health. Source material: blood.

The CDR3 DNA sequence: TGTGCCAGCAGCGGGGGACTAGCGGGGGAGGATACGCAGTATTTT. This sequence encodes CASSGGLAGEDTQYF. The chain recombines TRBV9 with TRBJ2-3, with 14 nucleotides matching TRBD2. Germline loops: CDR1 SGDLS, CDR2 YYNGEE. This CDR3 spans 15 amino acids. V gave up 3 bases and J gave up 6 bases; unmatched junction bases: 3.